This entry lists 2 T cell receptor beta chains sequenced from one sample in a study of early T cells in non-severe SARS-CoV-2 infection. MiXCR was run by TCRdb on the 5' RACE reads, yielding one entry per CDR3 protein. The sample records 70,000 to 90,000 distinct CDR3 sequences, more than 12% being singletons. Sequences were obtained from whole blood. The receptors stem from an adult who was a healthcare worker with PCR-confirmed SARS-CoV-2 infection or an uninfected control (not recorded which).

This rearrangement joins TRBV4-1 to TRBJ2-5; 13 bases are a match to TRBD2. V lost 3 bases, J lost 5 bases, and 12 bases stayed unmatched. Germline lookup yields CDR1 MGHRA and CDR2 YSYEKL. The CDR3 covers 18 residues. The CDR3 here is CASSQALGLAGERETQYF. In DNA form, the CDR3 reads TGCGCCAGCAGCCAGGCGCTAGGACTAGCGGGAGAGCGGGAGACCCAGTACTTC.

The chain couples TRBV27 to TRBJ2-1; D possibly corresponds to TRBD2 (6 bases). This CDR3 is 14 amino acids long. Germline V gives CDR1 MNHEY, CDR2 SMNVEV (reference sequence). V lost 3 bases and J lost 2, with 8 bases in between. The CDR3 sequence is CASSFSGTYNEQFF. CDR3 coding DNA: TGTGCCAGCAGTTTTAGCGGCACCTACAATGAGCAGTTCTTC.